The 22 T cell receptor beta chains below were found in one sample sequenced in a study of blood T cell repertoires in COVID-19 (dated by TCRdb to 2019 to 2021). Preparation of the library involved the immunoSEQ multiplex PCR assay. TCRdb took this table from immuneACCESS and kept in-frame rearrangements with V and J called. Such tables lack part of the clones; where checked against another copy, unresolved V genes explain under half of the gap, and the rest is unexplained. This sample comprises under 200,000 clones, approximately 85% of them detected only once. In total, the top ten clones hold more than 7.5% of the sample. Sequenced input: peripheral blood. All receptors derive from a woman in her sixties with COVID-19, enrolled during active disease.

The chain has TRBV6-5 and TRBJ1-2; 10 bases fit TRBD1. The CDR3 is made up of 15 amino acids. V lost 6 bases, J lost 4 bases, and 8 bases stayed unmatched. Germline lookup yields CDR1 MNHEY and CDR2 SVGAGI. CDR3 coding DNA: TGTGCCAGCAGCCCGGGACAGGGGCCCGCCTATGGCTACACCTTC. This translates into CASSPGQGPAYGYTF.

This clone was seen more than once but under ten times. The rearrangement links TRBV4-2 to TRBJ2-1; 11 bases line up with TRBD2. Germline V gene lookup returns CDR1 LGHNA and CDR2 YNFKEQ. After removal of 1 base from V and 12 bases from J, the junction contained 14 bases not matched to a gene. The CDR3 is 17 residues long. CDR3 nucleotide sequence: TGTGCCAGCAGCCAAGGGGCACTAGCGGGAGAGGGTATTTCGCAGTTCTTC. This translates into CASSQGALAGEGISQFF.

This chain uses TRBV9 with TRBJ2-1, with D perhaps matching TRBD2 (6 bases). The CDR3 has 17 amino acids. The V end lost 0 bases, the J end lost 0 bases, and 13 bases lay between the germline ends. The V gene's germline CDR1 is SGDLS and CDR2 YYNGEE. The CDR3 nucleotides read TGTGCCAGCAGCGTAGGATCTGGGGGGAGCTCCTACAATGAGCAGTTCTTC. Its translation: CASSVGSGGSSYNEQFF.

This chain links TRBV18 with TRBJ2-1, with D perhaps matching TRBD2 (7 bases). Germline assignment: CDR1 KGHSH and CDR2 LQKENI. This CDR3 comprises 17 residues. Between the trimmed V and J ends, which lost 3 bases and 0 bases, there was a span of 15 bases. The CDR3 region is CASSPPLGGGSYNEQFF. CDR3 DNA sequence: TGTGCCAGCTCACCCCCTCTAGGGGGGGGCTCCTACAATGAGCAGTTCTTC.

The chain links TRBV5-8 to TRBJ2-3, with 7 bases aligning to TRBD2. The junction had 6 bases not matched to a gene; V was cut back by 0 bases and J by 2 bases. This CDR3 region has 16 residues. CDR1 is SGHTS and CDR2 is YDEGEE in the germline V gene. CDR3 loop: CASSLASGTYTDTQYF. The CDR3 DNA reads as TGTGCCAGCAGCTTGGCTAGCGGAACTTACACAGATACGCAGTATTTT.

This chain uses TRBV7-8 with TRBJ2-5, with 8 bases matching TRBD2. This CDR3 spans 14 amino acids. V was pared by 5 bases and J by 4 bases, with 6 bases of the junction left unmatched. Germline V gene lookup returns CDR1 SGHVS and CDR2 FQNEAQ. CDR3 loop: CASSQGTSRETQYF. The DNA for the CDR3 is TGTGCCAGCAGCCAAGGGACTAGTAGAGAGACCCAGTACTTC.

The genes are TRBV18 and TRBJ2-3; tentative D call: TRBD1 (6 bases). With 6 bases removed from V and 2 bases from J, the gap between germline ends came to 15 bases. The CDR3 is 15 amino acids. The germline V gene has CDR1 KGHSH and CDR2 LQKENI. The CDR3 DNA is TGTGCCAGCTCCCAAAGTACAGGGCTCACAGATACGCAGTATTTT. Amino acids: CASSQSTGLTDTQYF. Variable domain in full (rest from reference TRBV18 and TRBJ2-3): NAGVMQNPRHLVRRRGQEARLRCSPMKGHSHVYWYRQLPEEGLKFMVYLQKENIIDESGMPKERFSAEFPKEGPSILRIQQVVRGDSAAYFCASSQSTGLTDTQYFGPGTRLTVL.

V and J are TRBV6-5 and TRBJ1-5; the D gene is possibly TRBD1 (5 bases). Trimming removed 4 bases at V and 2 bases at J, with 9 bases between. The CDR3 loop spans 14 amino acids. Germline V gene lookup returns CDR1 MNHEY and CDR2 SVGAGI. In DNA, the CDR3 is TGTGCCAGCAGTTCCGACAGCCGCAATCAGCCCCAGCATTTT. It encodes CASSSDSRNQPQHF.

The V and J genes are TRBV9 and TRBJ1-1, with TRBD1 as a possible D gene (6 bases). The length of the CDR3 is 15 residues. In germline, CDR1 is SGDLS, CDR2 YYNGEE. V gave up 3 bases and J gave up 4 bases, with 16 bases separating them. The CDR3 DNA reads TGTGCCAGCAGCGAGAGGGACAAGGCTTTCACTGAAGCTTTCTTT. Protein sequence: CASSERDKAFTEAFF.

The V call is TRBV5-1, the J call TRBJ1-1; D remains unclear. Germline V gives CDR1 SGHRS, CDR2 YFSETQ. This CDR3 contains 14 residues. Deletions cut 0 bases from V and 1 base from J, with 7 bases between. CDR3 loop: CASSLGAGNTEAFF. In nucleotides, the CDR3 is TGCGCCAGCAGCTTGGGAGCAGGGAACACTGAAGCTTTCTTT. Complete variable domain (other parts from reference TRBV5-1 and TRBJ1-1): KAGVTQTPRYLIKTRGQQVTLSCSPISGHRSVSWYQQTPGQGLQFLFEYFSETQRNKGNFPGRFSGRQFSNSRSEMNVSTLELGDSALYLCASSLGAGNTEAFFGQGTRLTVV.

This clone was seen a single time. The chain uses TRBV7-6 and TRBJ2-1; 7 nucleotides line up with TRBD2. The CDR3 runs to 17 residues. The germline V gene has CDR1 SGHVS and CDR2 FNYEAQ. J lost 7 bases, V lost 5 bases, and 17 bases had no gene match. The CDR3 nucleotides read TGTGCCAGCAGCCCCCGCGGTTTGCGGGAGTTGGGGAATGAGCAGTTCTTC. Translated: CASSPRGLRELGNEQFF.

This rearrangement joins TRBV7-8 to TRBJ1-2, with 8 bases identical to TRBD1. Unmatched junction bases numbered 11, after V lost 7 bases and J lost 4 bases. The germline V gene has CDR1 SGHVS and CDR2 FQNEAQ. CDR3 length: 15 amino acids. This CDR3 is CASTPYRTGRYGYTF. Here the CDR3 DNA reads TGTGCCAGCACCCCGTACCGGACAGGGCGCTATGGCTACACCTTC. Together with reference TRBV7-8 and TRBJ1-2, the CDR3 gives the full variable domain: GAGVSQSPRYKVAKRGQDVALRCDPISGHVSLFWYQQALGQGPEFLTYFQNEAQLDKSGLPSDRFFAERPEGSVSTLKIQRTQQEDSAVYLCASTPYRTGRYGYTFGSGTRLTVV.

This CDR3 reads CASSFGGARLEIQAFF. CDR3 DNA: TGCGCCAGCAGCTTTGGGGGGGCGAGGTTGGAAATTCAAGCTTTCTTT. The genes are TRBV5-1 and TRBJ1-1; D may be TRBD1 (6 bases). The V gene lost 2 bases and the J gene lost 9 bases, with 23 bases spanning the gap. Per germline, CDR1 SGHRS and CDR2 YFSETQ. The CDR3 runs to 16 residues.

As for this clone: The same CDR3 can be traced to other DNA sequences in this sample. The chain links TRBV19 to TRBJ2-2, with D tentatively TRBD1 (6 bases). CDR1 and CDR2 from the germline V gene are LNHDA and SQIVND (reference sequence). The CDR3 length is 13 residues. Trimming took 2 bases from V and 7 from J, leaving 8 bases between them. CDR3 nucleotide sequence: TGTGCCAGTAGTATAAGGGGGAGCGGGGAGCTGTTTTTT. It is translated as CASSIRGSGELFF. Together with reference TRBV19 and TRBJ2-2, the CDR3 gives the full variable domain: DGGITQSPKYLFRKEGQNVTLSCEQNLNHDAMYWYRQDPGQGLRLIYYSQIVNDFQKGDIAEGYSVSREKKESFPLTVTSAQKNPTAFYLCASSIRGSGELFFGEGSRLTVL.

The chain has TRBV27 and TRBJ2-6; TRBD1 is a possible D gene (6 bases). V lost 2 bases and J 4 bases, leaving 9 bases between the germline ends. This CDR3 spans 15 amino acids. Germline loops: CDR1 MNHEY, CDR2 SMNVEV (reference sequence). CDR3 loop: CASSLQGPGANVLTF. The CDR3 DNA is TGTGCCAGCAGTTTACAGGGGCCCGGGGCCAACGTCCTGACTTTC.

The rearrangement joins TRBV5-1 to TRBJ2-6, with 9 bases fitting TRBD1. The CDR3 sequence is 16 residues long. In germline, CDR1 is SGHRS, CDR2 YFSETQ. Trimming took 5 bases from V and 2 from J; bases not matched to a gene: 5. CDR3 in DNA: TGCGCCAGCAGTTCCACAGGGGGCGCTGGGGCCAACGTCCTGACTTTC. It specifies CASSSTGGAGANVLTF.

The chain has TRBV5-1 and TRBJ1-1; maybe TRBD1 (6 bases). The V end lost 4 bases, the J end lost 1 base, and 11 bases lay between the germline ends. The CDR3 loop spans 14 amino acids. The germline CDR1 and CDR2 sequences are SGHRS and YFSETQ. The CDR3 loop is CASSNDRPNTEAFF. DNA of the CDR3: TGCGCCAGCAGCAACGACAGGCCGAACACTGAAGCTTTCTTT.

The genes are TRBV11-3 and TRBJ2-2; tentative D call: TRBD2 (5 bases). The CDR3 contains 16 residues. V lost 1 base and J 3 bases, leaving 12 bases between the germline ends. The germline gives CDR1 SGHNT, CDR2 YENEEA. The CDR3 DNA sequence: TGTGCCAGCAGCTTAGGGCCCTCGCGGGACACCGGGGAGCTGTTTTTT. Translating gives CASSLGPSRDTGELFF.

The chain couples TRBV6-5 to TRBJ2-7; D may be TRBD1 (5 bases). CDR1 is MNHEY and CDR2 is SVGAGI in the germline V gene. The CDR3 contains 15 residues. V lost 1 base and J lost 7, with 17 bases in between. In nucleotides, the CDR3 is TGTGCCAGCAGTTACTTGGCAGGGCCCCCGAGAGAGCAGTACTTC. It specifies CASSYLAGPPREQYF.

The chain's CDR3 is CASSQAFSWTAPYGYTF. The CDR3 DNA follows: TGTGCCAGCAGCCAAGCTTTTAGTTGGACAGCCCCCTATGGCTACACCTTC. The chain combines TRBV3-1 (or the pseudogene TRBV3-2) with TRBJ1-2; a weak D match, TRBD1 (6 bases). The CDR3 runs 17 residues. CDR1 is LGHDT, CDR2 YNNKEL, per germline (reference sequence). Trimming took 1 base from V and 4 from J, leaving 19 bases between them.

The chain employs TRBV29-1 and TRBJ2-1; possibly TRBD1 for D (6 bases). The germline V gene has CDR1 SQVTM and CDR2 ANQGSEA. V dropped 6 bases and J dropped 4 bases, with 19 bases sitting between them. The length of the CDR3 is 15 residues. The CDR3 DNA reads as TGCAGCGTGGAACCCTCAGGGGCTAGTTACAATGAGCAGTTCTTC. As protein: CSVEPSGASYNEQFF.

A word on this clone: The junction shows a germline mismatch at one end, possibly a read error. This chain uses TRBV27 with TRBJ2-3, with TRBD2 matching 9 bases. In germline, CDR1 is MNHEY, CDR2 SMNVEV (reference sequence). CDR3 length: 14 residues. In DNA form, the CDR3 reads TGTGCCAGCAGTACCGGGACTAGCACGGATACGCAGTATTTT. Protein: CASSTGTSTDTQYF.